This T cell receptor beta chain was sequenced for a study of cytomegalovirus exposure and HLA in healthy donors. The study's findings and limits: The authors enumerated 180 or so TCR beta chains as linked to cytomegalovirus. In an earlier analysis, about 87% or about 30%: the productive usage of most TCR beta V segments. 87-base-pair reads could not separate some V segments, including TRBV6-2 and TRBV6-3. Analyses of presence/absence relied on an assumption of roughly uniform sequencing depth across donors.

J lost 4 bases, V lost 6 bases, and 8 bases had no gene match. Germline loops: CDR1 MNHEY, CDR2 SVGAGI. CDR3 length: 14 amino acids. The PCR employed 60 Vbeta primers together with 13 Jbeta primers. TCRdb keeps only in-frame clones here, not all; method: immunoSEQ multiplex PCR. Of 200,000 to 250,000 clones in the sample, 80% to 90% are singletons; the top ten hold approximately 1%. Remarks on this clone: Antigen unknown.

Sequencing was carried out using PBMCs. The sequence came from a woman aged 18-29 years in good health and CMV-seronegative. The V call is TRBV6-5, the J call TRBJ1-1; 7 bases fit TRBD1. This chain's CDR3 is CASRLQGLGTEAFF. The CDR3 region has the DNA TGTGCCAGCAGGCTACAGGGGTTGGGCACTGAAGCTTTCTTT.